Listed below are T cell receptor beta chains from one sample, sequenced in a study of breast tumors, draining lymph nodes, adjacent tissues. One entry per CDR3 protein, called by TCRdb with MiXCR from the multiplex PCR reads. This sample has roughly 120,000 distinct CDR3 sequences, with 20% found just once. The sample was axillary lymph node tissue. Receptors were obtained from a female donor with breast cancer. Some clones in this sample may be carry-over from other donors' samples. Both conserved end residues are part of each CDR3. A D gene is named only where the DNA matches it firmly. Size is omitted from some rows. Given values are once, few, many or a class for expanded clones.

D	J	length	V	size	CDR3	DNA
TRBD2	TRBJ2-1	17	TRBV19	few	CASSPGPGLAGTHEQFF	TGTGCCAGTAGTCCCGGGCCCGGACTAGCGGGAACGCATGAGCAGTTCTTC
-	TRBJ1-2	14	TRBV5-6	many	CASRTPQGPHGYTF	TGTGCCAGCAGAACTCCGCAGGGGCCCCACGGCTACACCTTC
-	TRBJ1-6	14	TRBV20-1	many	CSATDRSGNSPLHF	TGCAGTGCTACCGACAGGTCGGGGAATTCACCCCTCCACTTT
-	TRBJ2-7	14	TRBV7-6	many	CARRTLRGTYEQYF	TGTGCCAGACGGACCCTTCGGGGGACCTACGAGCAGTACTTC
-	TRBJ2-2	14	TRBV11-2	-	CASSFSWNTGELFF	TGTGCCAGCAGCTTCTCATGGAACACCGGGGAGCTGTTTTTT
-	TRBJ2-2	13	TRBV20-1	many	CSAPLVNTGELFF	TGCAGTGCTCCCCTAGTGAACACCGGGGAGCTGTTTTTT
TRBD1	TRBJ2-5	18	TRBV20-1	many	CSASQSGTGGDYGETQYF	TGCAGTGCTAGCCAGTCCGGGACAGGGGGCGATTATGGAGAGACCCAGTACTTC
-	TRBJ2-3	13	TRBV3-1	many	CASSLELRDTQYF	TGTGCCAGCAGCCTCGAACTCCGAGATACGCAGTATTTT
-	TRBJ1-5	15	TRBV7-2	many	CASSIELGQHQPQHF	TGTGCCAGCAGCATTGAGTTGGGCCAACATCAGCCCCAGCATTTT
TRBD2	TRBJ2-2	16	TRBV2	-	CASSGGGLGNTGELFF	TGTGCCAGCAGTGGGGGGGGACTAGGGAACACCGGGGAGCTGTTTTTT
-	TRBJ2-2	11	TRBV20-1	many	CSASQGRELFF	TGCAGTGCTAGTCAGGGTCGGGAGCTGTTTTTT
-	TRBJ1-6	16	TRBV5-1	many	CASSPRWGAKNSPLHF	TGCGCCAGCAGCCCCCGGTGGGGGGCGAAGAATTCACCCCTCCACTTT
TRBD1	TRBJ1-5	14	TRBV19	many	CASSRQGADQPQHF	TGTGCCAGTAGTCGACAGGGGGCGGATCAGCCCCAGCATTTT
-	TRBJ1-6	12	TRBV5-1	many	CASSATGSPLHF	TGCGCCAGCAGCGCGACCGGCTCACCCCTCCACTTT
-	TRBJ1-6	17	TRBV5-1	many	CASSVDPSRTDNSPLHF	TGCGCCAGCAGCGTGGATCCGTCCAGGACAGATAATTCACCCCTCCACTTT
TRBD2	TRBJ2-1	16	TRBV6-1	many	CASSEYGGRDYNEQFF	TGTGCCAGCAGTGAATATGGGGGGAGGGATTACAATGAGCAGTTCTTC
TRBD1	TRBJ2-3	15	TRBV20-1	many	CSAEGQSLEEDTQYF	TGCAGTGCTGAGGGACAGTCCCTCGAGGAAGATACGCAGTATTTT
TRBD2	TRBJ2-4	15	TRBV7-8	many	CASSLMRGGQNIQYF	TGTGCCAGCAGCTTGATGCGGGGGGGACAAAACATTCAGTACTTC